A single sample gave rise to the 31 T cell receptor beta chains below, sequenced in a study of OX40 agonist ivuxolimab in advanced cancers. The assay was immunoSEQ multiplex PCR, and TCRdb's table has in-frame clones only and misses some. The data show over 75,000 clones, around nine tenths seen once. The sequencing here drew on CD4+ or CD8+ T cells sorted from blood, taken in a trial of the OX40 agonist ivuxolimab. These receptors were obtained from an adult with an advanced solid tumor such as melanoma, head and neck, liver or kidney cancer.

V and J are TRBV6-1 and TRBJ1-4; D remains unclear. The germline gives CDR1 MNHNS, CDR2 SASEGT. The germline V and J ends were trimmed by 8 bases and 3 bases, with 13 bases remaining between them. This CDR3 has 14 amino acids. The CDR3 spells CASRRTRPNEKLFF. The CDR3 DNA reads TGTGCCAGCCGTAGAACCCGCCCTAATGAAAAACTGTTTTTT.

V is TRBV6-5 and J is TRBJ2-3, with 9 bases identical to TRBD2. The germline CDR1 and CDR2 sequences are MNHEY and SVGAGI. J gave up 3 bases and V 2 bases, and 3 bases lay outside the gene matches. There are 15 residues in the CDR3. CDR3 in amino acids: CASSYASGITDTQYF. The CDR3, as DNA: TGTGCCAGCAGTTACGCTAGCGGGATAACAGATACGCAGTATTTT.

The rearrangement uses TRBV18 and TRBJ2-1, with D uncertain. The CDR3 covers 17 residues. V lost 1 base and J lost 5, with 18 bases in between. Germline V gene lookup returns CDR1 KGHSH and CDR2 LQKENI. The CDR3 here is CASSPRSGQAGHNEQFF. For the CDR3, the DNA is TGTGCCAGCTCACCACGTTCGGGTCAGGCCGGGCACAATGAGCAGTTCTTC.

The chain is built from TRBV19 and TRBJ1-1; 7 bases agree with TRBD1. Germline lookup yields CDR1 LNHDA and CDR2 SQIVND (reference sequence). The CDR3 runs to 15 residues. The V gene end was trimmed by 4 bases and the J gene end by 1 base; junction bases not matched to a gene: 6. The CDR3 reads CASSTSGTANTEAFF. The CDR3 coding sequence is TGTGCCAGTAGTACCTCCGGGACAGCGAACACTGAAGCTTTCTTT. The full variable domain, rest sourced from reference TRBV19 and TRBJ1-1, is DGGITQSPKYLFRKEGQNVTLSCEQNLNHDAMYWYRQDPGQGLRLIYYSQIVNDFQKGDIAEGYSVSREKKESFPLTVTSAQKNPTAFYLCASSTSGTANTEAFFGQGTRLTVV.

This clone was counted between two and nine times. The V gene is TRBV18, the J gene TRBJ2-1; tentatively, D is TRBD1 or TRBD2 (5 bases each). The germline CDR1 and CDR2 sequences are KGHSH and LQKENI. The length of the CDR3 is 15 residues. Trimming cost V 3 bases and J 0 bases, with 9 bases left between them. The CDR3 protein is CASSPPGGSYNEQFF. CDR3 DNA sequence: TGTGCCAGCTCACCCCCTGGGGGCTCCTACAATGAGCAGTTCTTC. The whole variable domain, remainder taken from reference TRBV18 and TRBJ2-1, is NAGVMQNPRHLVRRRGQEARLRCSPMKGHSHVYWYRQLPEEGLKFMVYLQKENIIDESGMPKERFSAEFPKEGPSILRIQQVVRGDSAAYFCASSPPGGSYNEQFFGPGTRLTVL.

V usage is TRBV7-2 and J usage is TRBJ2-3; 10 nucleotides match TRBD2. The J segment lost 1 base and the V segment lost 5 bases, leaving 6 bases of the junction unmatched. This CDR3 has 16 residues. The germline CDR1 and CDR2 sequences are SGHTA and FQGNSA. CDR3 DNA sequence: TGTGCCAGCAGCCCCCCCGGACTAGCGGGCACAGATACGCAGTATTTT. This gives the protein CASSPPGLAGTDTQYF.

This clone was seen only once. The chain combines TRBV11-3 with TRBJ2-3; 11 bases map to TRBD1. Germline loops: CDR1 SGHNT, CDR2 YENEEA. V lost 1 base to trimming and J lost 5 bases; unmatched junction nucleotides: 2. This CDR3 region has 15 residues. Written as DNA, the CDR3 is TGTGCCAGCAGCTTAGTAGGGACAGGGGGAGATACGCAGTATTTT. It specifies CASSLVGTGGDTQYF.

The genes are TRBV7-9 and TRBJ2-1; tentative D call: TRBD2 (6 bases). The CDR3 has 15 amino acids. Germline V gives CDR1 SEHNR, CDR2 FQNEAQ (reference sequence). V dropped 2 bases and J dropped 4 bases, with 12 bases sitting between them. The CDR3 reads CASSLLSAGYNEQFF. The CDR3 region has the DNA TGTGCCAGCAGCTTACTTTCTGCGGGGTACAATGAGCAGTTCTTC.

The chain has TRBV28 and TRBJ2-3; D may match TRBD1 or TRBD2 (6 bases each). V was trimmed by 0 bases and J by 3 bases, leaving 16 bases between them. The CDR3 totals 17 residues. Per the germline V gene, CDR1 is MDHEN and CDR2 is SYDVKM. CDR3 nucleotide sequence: TGTGCCAGCAGTTTATGGGAGGGGGACATGAGGACAGATACGCAGTATTTT. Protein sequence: CASSLWEGDMRTDTQYF.

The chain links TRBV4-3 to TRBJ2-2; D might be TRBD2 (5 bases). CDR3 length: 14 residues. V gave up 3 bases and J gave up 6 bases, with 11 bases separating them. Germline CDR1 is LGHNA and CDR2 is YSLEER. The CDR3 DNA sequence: TGCGCCAGCAGCCACGGGGTTGGGTCCGGGGAGCTGTTTTTT. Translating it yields CASSHGVGSGELFF.

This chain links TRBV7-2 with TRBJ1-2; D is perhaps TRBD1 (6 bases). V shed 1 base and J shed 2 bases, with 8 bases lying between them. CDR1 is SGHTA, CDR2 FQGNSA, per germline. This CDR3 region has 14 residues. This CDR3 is CASSLDRANYGYTF. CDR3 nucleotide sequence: TGTGCCAGCAGCTTAGACAGGGCCAACTATGGCTACACCTTC.

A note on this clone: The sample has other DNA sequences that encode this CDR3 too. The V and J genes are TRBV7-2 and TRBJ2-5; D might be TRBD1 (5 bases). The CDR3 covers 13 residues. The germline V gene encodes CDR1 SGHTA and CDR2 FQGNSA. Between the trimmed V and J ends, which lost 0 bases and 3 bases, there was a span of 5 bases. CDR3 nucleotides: TGTGCCAGCAGCTTAGCCAGGGAAGAGACCCAGTACTTC. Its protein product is CASSLAREETQYF. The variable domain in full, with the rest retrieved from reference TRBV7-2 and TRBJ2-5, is GAGVSQSPSNKVTEKGKDVELRCDPISGHTALYWYRQSLGQGLEFLIYFQGNSAPDKSGLPSDRFSAERTGGSVSTLTIQRTQQEDSAVYLCASSLAREETQYFGPGTRLLVL.

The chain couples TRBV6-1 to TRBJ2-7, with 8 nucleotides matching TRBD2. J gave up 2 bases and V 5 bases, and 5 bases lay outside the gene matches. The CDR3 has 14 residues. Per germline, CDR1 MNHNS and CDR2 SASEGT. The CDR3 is CASSPTSAPYEQYF. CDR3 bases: TGTGCCAGCAGTCCGACTAGCGCGCCCTACGAGCAGTACTTC.

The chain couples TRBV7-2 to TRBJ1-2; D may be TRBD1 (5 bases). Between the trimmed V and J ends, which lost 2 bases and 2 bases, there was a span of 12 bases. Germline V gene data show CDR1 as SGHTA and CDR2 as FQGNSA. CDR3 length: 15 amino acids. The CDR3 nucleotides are TGTGCCAGCAGCTTATTCCAGGGCGGGAACTATGGCTACACCTTC. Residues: CASSLFQGGNYGYTF.

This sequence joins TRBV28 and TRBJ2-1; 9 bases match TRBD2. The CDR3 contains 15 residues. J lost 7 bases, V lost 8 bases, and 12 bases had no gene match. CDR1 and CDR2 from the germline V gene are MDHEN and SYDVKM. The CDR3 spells CASWGSGSKANEQFF. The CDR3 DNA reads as TGTGCCAGCTGGGGTAGCGGGAGTAAGGCGAATGAGCAGTTCTTC.

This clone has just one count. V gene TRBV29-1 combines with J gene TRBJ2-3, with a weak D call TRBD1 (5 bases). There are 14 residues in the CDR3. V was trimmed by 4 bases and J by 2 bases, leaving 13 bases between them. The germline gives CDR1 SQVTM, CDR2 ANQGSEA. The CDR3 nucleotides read TGCAGCGTTGCTCTCCAGACAGACACAGATACGCAGTATTTT. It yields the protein CSVALQTDTDTQYF.

The CDR3 spells CASTTGYEQYF. The CDR3 DNA is TGTGCCAGCACCACGGGCTACGAGCAGTACTTC. The gene calls are TRBV6-1 and TRBJ2-7; the D is unclear. The length of the CDR3 is 11 residues. Per germline, CDR1 MNHNS and CDR2 SASEGT. The germline V and J ends were trimmed by 7 bases and 3 bases, with 7 bases remaining between them.

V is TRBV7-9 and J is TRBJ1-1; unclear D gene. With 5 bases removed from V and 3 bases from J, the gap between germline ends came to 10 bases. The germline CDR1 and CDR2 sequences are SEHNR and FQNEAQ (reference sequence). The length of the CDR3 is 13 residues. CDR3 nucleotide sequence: TGTGCCAGCAGCCCCCAGCAGTACACTGAAGCTTTCTTT. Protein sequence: CASSPQQYTEAFF. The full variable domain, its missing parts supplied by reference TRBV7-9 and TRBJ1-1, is DTGVSQNPRHKITKRGQNVTFRCDPISEHNRLYWYRQTLGQGPEFLTYFQNEAQLEKSRLLSDRFSAERPKGSFSTLEIQRTEQGDSAMYLCASSPQQYTEAFFGQGTRLTVV.

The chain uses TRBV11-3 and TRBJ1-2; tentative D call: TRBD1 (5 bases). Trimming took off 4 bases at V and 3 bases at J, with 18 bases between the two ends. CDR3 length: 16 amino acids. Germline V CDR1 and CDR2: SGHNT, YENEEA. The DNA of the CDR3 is TGTGCCAGCAGCTCTAGAGGTTCGGGACGGGACTATGGCTACACCTTC. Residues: CASSSRGSGRDYGYTF.

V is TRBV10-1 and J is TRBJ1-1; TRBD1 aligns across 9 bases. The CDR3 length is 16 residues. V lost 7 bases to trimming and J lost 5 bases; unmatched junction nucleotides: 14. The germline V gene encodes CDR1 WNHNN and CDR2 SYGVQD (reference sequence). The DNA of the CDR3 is TGCGCCAGCACCAAGGGCGGGACAGGGAAAAATACTGAAGCTTTCTTT. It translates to CASTKGGTGKNTEAFF.

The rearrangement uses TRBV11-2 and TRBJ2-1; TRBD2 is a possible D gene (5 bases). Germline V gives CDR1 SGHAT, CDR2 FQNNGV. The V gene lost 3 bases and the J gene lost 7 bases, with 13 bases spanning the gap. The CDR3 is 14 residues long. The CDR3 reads CASSLRVVANEQFF. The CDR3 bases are TGTGCCAGCAGCTTGAGAGTCGTAGCGAATGAGCAGTTCTTC.

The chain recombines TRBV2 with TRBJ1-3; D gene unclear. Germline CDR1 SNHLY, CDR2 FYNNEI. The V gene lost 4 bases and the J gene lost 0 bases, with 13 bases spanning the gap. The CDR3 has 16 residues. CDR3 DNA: TGTGCCAGCAGTGTTGGTCTTACGAGCTCTGGAAACACCATATATTTT. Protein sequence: CASSVGLTSSGNTIYF.

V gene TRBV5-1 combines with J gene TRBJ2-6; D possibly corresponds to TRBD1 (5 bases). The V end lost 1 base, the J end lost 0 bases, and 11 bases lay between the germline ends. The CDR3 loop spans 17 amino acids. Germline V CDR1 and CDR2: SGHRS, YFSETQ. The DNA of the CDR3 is TGCGCCAGCAGCTTGAGTAGTGGGGCCTCTGGGGCCAACGTCCTGACTTTC. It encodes CASSLSSGASGANVLTF. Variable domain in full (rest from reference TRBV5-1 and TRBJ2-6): KAGVTQTPRYLIKTRGQQVTLSCSPISGHRSVSWYQQTPGQGLQFLFEYFSETQRNKGNFPGRFSGRQFSNSRSEMNVSTLELGDSALYLCASSLSSGASGANVLTFGAGSRLTVL.

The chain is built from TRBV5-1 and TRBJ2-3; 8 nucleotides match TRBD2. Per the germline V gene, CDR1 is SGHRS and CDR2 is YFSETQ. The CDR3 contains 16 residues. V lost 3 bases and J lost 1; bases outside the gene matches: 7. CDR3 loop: CASSSRSSGGTDTQYF. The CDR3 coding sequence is TGCGCCAGCAGCTCCCGCAGTAGCGGGGGCACAGATACGCAGTATTTT.

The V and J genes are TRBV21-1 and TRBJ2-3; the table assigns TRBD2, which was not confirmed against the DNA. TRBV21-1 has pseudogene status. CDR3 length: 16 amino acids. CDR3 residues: CASNPGLAKSTDTQYF. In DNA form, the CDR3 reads TGTGCCAGCAACCCTGGACTAGCGAAAAGCACAGATACGCAGTATTTT.

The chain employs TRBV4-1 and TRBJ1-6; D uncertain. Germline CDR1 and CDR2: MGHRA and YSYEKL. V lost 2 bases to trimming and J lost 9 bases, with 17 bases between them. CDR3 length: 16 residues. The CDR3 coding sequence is TGCGCCAGCAGCCAATCCTGGACGTTGCGGGGTTCACCCCTCCACTTT. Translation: CASSQSWTLRGSPLHF.

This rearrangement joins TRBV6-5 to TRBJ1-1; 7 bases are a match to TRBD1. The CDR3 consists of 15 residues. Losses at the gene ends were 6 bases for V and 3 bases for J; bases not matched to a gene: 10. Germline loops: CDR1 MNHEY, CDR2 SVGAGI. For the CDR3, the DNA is TGTGCCAGCAGGCGACAGGGCGGGGGGTACACTGAAGCTTTCTTT. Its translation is CASRRQGGGYTEAFF.

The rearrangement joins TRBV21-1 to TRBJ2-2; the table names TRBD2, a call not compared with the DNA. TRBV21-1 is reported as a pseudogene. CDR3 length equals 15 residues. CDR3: CASKIWLAVTGELFF. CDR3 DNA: TGTGCCAGCAAAATTTGGCTAGCGGTCACCGGGGAGCTGTTTTTT.

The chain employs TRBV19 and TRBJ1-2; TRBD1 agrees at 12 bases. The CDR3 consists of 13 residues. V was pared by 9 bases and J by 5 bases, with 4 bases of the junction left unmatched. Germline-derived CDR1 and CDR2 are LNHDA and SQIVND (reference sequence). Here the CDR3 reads CASRDRGRYGYTF. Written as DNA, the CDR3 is TGTGCCAGCCGGGACAGGGGGCGATATGGCTACACCTTC.

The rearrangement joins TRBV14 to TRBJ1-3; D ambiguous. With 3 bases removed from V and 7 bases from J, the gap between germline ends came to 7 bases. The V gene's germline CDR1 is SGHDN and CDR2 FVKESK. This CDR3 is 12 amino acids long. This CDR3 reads CASSHWANTIYF. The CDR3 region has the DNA TGTGCCAGCAGCCATTGGGCGAACACCATATATTTT.

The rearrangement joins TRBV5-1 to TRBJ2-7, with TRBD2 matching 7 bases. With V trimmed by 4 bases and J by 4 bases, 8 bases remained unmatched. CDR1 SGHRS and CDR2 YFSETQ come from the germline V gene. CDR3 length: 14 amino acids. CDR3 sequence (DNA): TGCGCCAGCAGCGGCGGACTAGGGGCATACGAGCAGTACTTC. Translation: CASSGGLGAYEQYF.